A single sample gave rise to the 31 T cell receptor beta chains below, sequenced in a study of breast tumors, draining lymph nodes, adjacent tissues. Axillary draining lymph nodes of breast cancer patients supplied the node samples. TCRdb used MiXCR to reprocess the multiplex PCR reads, holding one entry per CDR3 protein. The sample lists 75,000 to 100,000 distinct CDR3 sequences; about 20% were seen once. Sequencing was carried out using axillary lymph node tissue. These receptors were collected from a female donor with breast cancer. Some clones in this sample may be carry-over from other donors' samples.

This clonotype was picked up many times. The genes are TRBV4-3 and TRBJ1-2, with 12 bases matching TRBD1. Losses at the gene ends were 4 bases for V and 2 bases for J; bases not matched to a gene: 11. The CDR3 is 18 amino acids. The V gene's germline CDR1 is LGHNA and CDR2 YSLEER. Here the CDR3 reads CASSPSPGQGAINYGYTF. CDR3 coding DNA: TGCGCCAGCAGCCCGTCGCCGGGACAGGGGGCTATCAACTATGGCTACACCTTC.

This clonotype was seen only once. A much larger clone is a single base away; this may be a read error. V and J are TRBV24-1 and TRBJ2-5; unclear D gene. V lost 3 bases and J lost 0, with 7 bases in between. This CDR3 is built from 14 residues. Germline V gene sequence: CDR1 KGHDR, CDR2 SFDVKD. CDR3 loop: CATSDPPNQETQYF. The CDR3 bases are TGTGCCACCAGTGATCCCCCCAACCAAGAGACCCAGTACTTC.

This clonotype was seen at least ten times. V usage is TRBV7-8 and J usage is TRBJ1-3, with TRBD1 matching over 7 bases. Germline CDR1 and CDR2: SGHVS and FQNEAQ. The junction had 5 bases not matched to a gene; V was cut back by 4 bases and J by 2 bases. The CDR3 loop spans 15 amino acids. The DNA for the CDR3 is TGTGCCAGCAGCTCATCCGGGACAGCTGGAAACACCATATATTTT. Amino acid sequence: CASSSSGTAGNTIYF.

This clonotype was picked up many times. V and J are TRBV4-3 and TRBJ2-7, with 8 nucleotides matching TRBD2. CDR3 length: 15 amino acids. V gave up 0 bases and J gave up 1 base; unmatched junction bases: 2. Germline V CDR1 and CDR2: LGHNA, YSLEER. CDR3 amino acids: CASSQDTSGSYEQYF. As DNA, the CDR3 is TGCGCCAGCAGCCAAGACACTAGCGGATCCTACGAGCAGTACTTC.

To note about this clonotype: This sequence may be a read error, since a much larger clone differs from it by one base. The CDR3 region has the DNA TGTGCCAGCAGTGTTTCGGGACAGGGGGCGCGGGGCAACACCTTC. Its protein is CASSVSGQGARGNTF. The chain links TRBV6-1 to TRBJ1-2; TRBD1 matches 12 bases. V dropped 4 bases and J dropped 12; count of bases not matched to a gene: 12. The CDR3 has 15 residues. Germline V lookup: CDR1 MNHNS, CDR2 SASEGT.

Many counts were recorded for this clonotype. This chain connects TRBV20-1 to TRBJ2-7; D is possibly TRBD2 (5 bases). Looked up from germline, CDR1 is DFQATT and CDR2 is SNEGSKA (reference sequence). Trimming took off 0 bases at V and 2 bases at J, with 11 bases between the two ends. The CDR3 is 14 amino acids. The CDR3 sequence: CSARDYRTAYEQYF. The CDR3 DNA sequence: TGCAGTGCTAGAGATTACCGGACTGCCTACGAGCAGTACTTC.

This clonotype was recorded at least ten times. This chain links TRBV20-1 with TRBJ1-6, with 8 bases that match TRBD1. This CDR3 comprises 16 residues. V gave up 0 bases and J gave up 9 bases; unmatched junction bases: 10. Germline V gives CDR1 DFQATT, CDR2 SNEGSKA (reference sequence). CDR3 residues: CSARDRRRTGGSPLHF. CDR3 nucleotides: TGCAGTGCTAGAGATCGGCGGAGAACAGGGGGTTCACCCCTCCACTTT.

This clonotype was recorded many times. V and J are TRBV7-2 and TRBJ1-6; D unclear. This CDR3 comprises 13 residues. Trimming removed 1 base from V and 8 bases from J, with 6 bases in between. From germline, CDR1 is SGHTA and CDR2 FQGNSA. In DNA form, the CDR3 reads TGTGCCAGCAGCTTAGGGCAGGATTCACCCCTCCACTTT. Encoded protein: CASSLGQDSPLHF.

Ten or more counts support this clonotype. The chain combines TRBV5-1 with TRBJ2-5, with 11 positions matching TRBD2. Losses at the gene ends were 1 base for V and 4 bases for J; bases not matched to a gene: 9. This CDR3 is 17 amino acids long. Germline values: CDR1 SGHRS, CDR2 YFSETQ. As DNA, the CDR3 is TGCGCCAGCAGCTTGAGGCTAGCGGGAGGCATTACAGAGACCCAGTACTTC. As protein: CASSLRLAGGITETQYF.

Concerning this clonotype: Since a much larger clone is just one base distant, this may be a read error. The DNA is omitted, as the CDR3 cannot be located on it reliably, and the CDR3 follows TCRdb's listing. V is TRBV25-1 and J is TRBJ2-1; no DNA check was done on the table's D call, TRBD2. The CDR3 numbers 19 amino acids, ends counted. The germline V gene has CDR1 MGHDK and CDR2 SYGVNS. Here the CDR3 reads CASSEYWGSGTNSYNEQLF.

This clonotype was recorded many times. V and J are TRBV12-3 or TRBV12-4 and TRBJ2-7; the match to TRBD2 covers 15 bases. CDR3 length: 18 amino acids. The junction had 9 bases not matched to a gene; V was cut back by 6 bases and J by 0 bases. This chain's CDR3 is CASSRRTSGRANSYEQYF. In nucleotides, the CDR3 is TGTGCCAGCAGCCGGCGGACTAGCGGGAGGGCCAACTCCTACGAGCAGTACTTC.

This clonotype was detected ten times or more. The CDR3 DNA sequence: TGCGCCAGCAGCTTGTGGGGACAGGGGGCCGATACGCAGTATTTT. Amino acid sequence: CASSLWGQGADTQYF. The chain combines TRBV5-1 with TRBJ2-3; 12 bases fit TRBD1. Germline V gene lookup returns CDR1 SGHRS and CDR2 YFSETQ. This CDR3 is built from 15 residues. Unmatched junction bases numbered 3, after V lost 1 base and J lost 6 bases.

This clonotype came up many times. The V call is TRBV6-1, the J call TRBJ2-7; D may be TRBD2 (5 bases). Trimming pared 2 bases from V and 4 bases from J, leaving 12 bases between. The CDR3 totals 14 residues. Germline assignment: CDR1 MNHNS and CDR2 SASEGT. The CDR3 DNA reads TGTGCCAGCAGTGAAAGGGAGCTAGCTTACGAGCAGTACTTC. It encodes CASSERELAYEQYF.

This clonotype was recorded at least ten times. The V and J genes are TRBV5-4 and TRBJ2-3, with a weak D call TRBD2 (6 bases). V was clipped by 0 bases and J by 7 bases, with 12 bases between them. The CDR3 runs to 14 residues. The germline gives CDR1 SGHNT, CDR2 YYREEE (reference sequence). Here the CDR3 DNA reads TGTGCCAGCAGCTTGGCTGCTAGCGCGAATACGCAGTATTTT. This codes for CASSLAASANTQYF.

The rearrangement links TRBV27 to TRBJ1-3, with D maybe TRBD1 (5 bases). There are 15 residues in the CDR3. CDR1 and CDR2 (germline): MNHEY, SMNVEV (reference sequence). The V and J ends lost 0 bases and 4 bases respectively, with 10 bases between them. Here the CDR3 reads CASSLSGDRGNTIYF. The CDR3 DNA sequence: TGTGCCAGCAGTTTATCAGGGGACCGGGGAAACACCATATATTTT.

The chain couples TRBV28 to TRBJ1-6, with D uncertain. The CDR3 sequence is 15 residues long. Germline assignment: CDR1 MDHEN and CDR2 SYDVKM. Deletions cut 7 bases from V and 10 bases from J, with 20 bases between. The CDR3 nucleotides are TGTGCCAGCATAGGGCAGGCGCGATTAGGATCACCCCTCCACTTT. Translation gives CASIGQARLGSPLHF. Together with reference TRBV28 and TRBJ1-6, the CDR3 gives the full variable domain: DVKVTQSSRYLVKRTGEKVFLECVQDMDHENMFWYRQDPGLGLRLIYFSYDVKMKEKGDIPEGYSVSREKKERFSLILESASTNQTSMYLCASIGQARLGSPLHFGNGTRLTVT.

This clonotype has only one observation. At one end, the junction sequence differs from germline, possibly due to a read error. The chain is built from TRBV20-1 and TRBJ2-2, with D tentatively TRBD2 (6 bases). Per germline, CDR1 DFQATT and CDR2 SNEGSKA (reference sequence). CDR3 length: 12 amino acids. The CDR3 is CSARGRAGELLF. In nucleotides, the CDR3 is TGCAGTGCTAGAGGGAGGGCCGGGGAGCTGCTTTTT.

In this sample, this clonotype turned up many times. V and J are TRBV11-2 and TRBJ2-1; no firm D call. V was cut by 1 base and J by 3 bases, with 1 base left in between. Germline V lookup: CDR1 SGHAT, CDR2 FQNNGV. This CDR3 region has 12 residues. The CDR3 protein is CASSLVYNEQFF. CDR3 in DNA: TGTGCCAGCAGCTTAGTCTACAATGAGCAGTTCTTC. The full variable domain, with the rest looked up from reference TRBV11-2 and TRBJ2-1, is EAGVAQSPRYKIIEKRQSVAFWCNPISGHATLYWYQQILGQGPKLLIQFQNNGVVDDSQLPKDRFSAERLKGVDSTLKIQPAKLEDSAVYLCASSLVYNEQFFGPGTRLTVL.

In this sample, this clonotype turned up many times. V usage is TRBV4-2 and J usage is TRBJ2-7; 10 bases are a match to TRBD2. The CDR3 covers 17 residues. CDR1 is LGHNA and CDR2 is YNFKEQ in the germline V gene. With 1 base clipped from V and 2 bases from J, the junction kept 8 bases outside the gene matches. CDR3 coding DNA: TGTGCCAGCAGCCAAGCCTCCGGGACTAGCGAAGCCTACGAGCAGTACTTC. Translated, it gives CASSQASGTSEAYEQYF.

This clonotype was recorded many times. The chain employs TRBV19 and TRBJ1-2; 8 nucleotides align to TRBD1. CDR3 size: 14 residues. V gave up 5 bases and J gave up 7 bases; unmatched junction bases: 9. The germline gives CDR1 LNHDA, CDR2 SQIVND (reference sequence). CDR3 residues: CASSSGQEAGGYTF. In nucleotides, the CDR3 is TGTGCCAGTAGTTCGGGACAGGAGGCGGGTGGCTACACCTTC.

The table lists this clonotype with many counts. J is TRBJ2-7 and V is TRBV5-1, with no clear D. This CDR3 is built from 17 residues. The germline gives CDR1 SGHRS, CDR2 YFSETQ. V was shortened by 2 bases and J by 1 base, with 19 bases between the two germline ends. The CDR3 nucleotides are TGCGCCAGCAGCTTAGGGATACAACACCAACCTTCCTACGAGCAGTACTTC. It translates to CASSLGIQHQPSYEQYF.

This clonotype was recorded at least ten times. The gene calls are TRBV4-3 and TRBJ2-2; D is possibly TRBD1 (5 bases). Trimming removed 4 bases from V and 2 bases from J, with 14 bases in between. There are 16 residues in the CDR3. Germline V gives CDR1 LGHNA, CDR2 YSLEER. The CDR3 sequence is CASSPRWGLNTGELFF. Written as DNA, the CDR3 is TGCGCCAGCAGCCCCCGATGGGGCCTAAACACCGGGGAGCTGTTTTTT.

On this clonotype itself: A single base separates this from a much larger clone, so it may be a read error. This chain links TRBV11-3 with TRBJ2-5; tentative D call: TRBD1 (6 bases). V shed 5 bases and J shed 1 base, with 17 bases lying between them. There are 16 residues in the CDR3. Germline V gives CDR1 SGHNT, CDR2 YENEEA. The CDR3 DNA follows: TGTGCCAGCAGCCCATGGATGAAAGGGGGCCAAGAGACCCAGTACTTC. Translating gives CASSPWMKGGQETQYF.

This clonotype came up many times. This chain connects TRBV7-3 to TRBJ2-2; 9 bases align to TRBD1. Losses at the gene ends were 5 bases for V and 5 bases for J; bases not matched to a gene: 6. From germline, CDR1 is SGHTA and CDR2 FQGTGA. The CDR3 is 15 amino acids. The CDR3 bases are TGTGCCAGCAGCATGGACAGGGGCGGTACCGGGGAGCTGTTTTTT. Amino acid sequence: CASSMDRGGTGELFF.

This clonotype was detected once. Possible read error: a much larger clone is one base away. The chain links TRBV11-2 to TRBJ2-3, with D tentatively TRBD1 (7 bases). The CDR3 is 15 amino acids. Germline CDR1 and CDR2: SGHAT and FQNNGV. CDR3 DNA sequence: TGTGCCAGCAGCTTAGACAGGGGGGCCACAGATACGCAGTGTTTT. Its protein is CASSLDRGATDTQCF.

As for this clonotype: A clone one base away is much larger, so this may be a read error. The final CDR3 position lacks the conserved phenylalanine or tryptophan, pointing to a likely read error. The chain joins TRBV19 to TRBJ2-3; 11 bases agree with TRBD2. The J segment lost 2 bases and the V segment lost 5 bases, leaving 12 bases of the junction unmatched. The CDR3 totals 18 residues. CDR1 LNHDA and CDR2 SQIVND come from the germline V gene (reference sequence). CDR3 in amino acids: CASSPHASGLAVTDTQYS. CDR3 nucleotide sequence: TGTGCCAGTAGTCCCCACGCCTCGGGACTAGCGGTCACAGATACGCAGTATTCT.

This clonotype has ten or more counts. The chain has TRBV7-2 and TRBJ2-1; D unclear. This CDR3 region has 12 residues. V lost 4 bases and J lost 6, with 7 bases in between. The germline V gene encodes CDR1 SGHTA and CDR2 FQGNSA. CDR3 loop: CASSSRTNEQFF. The CDR3 nucleotides are TGTGCCAGCAGCTCCAGGACCAATGAGCAGTTCTTC.

The table lists this clonotype with many counts. The J gene is TRBJ2-5, the V gene TRBV5-6, with D possibly TRBD1 on 6 matching bases. Trimming removed 4 bases from V and 2 bases from J, with 12 bases in between. CDR3 size: 14 residues. The germline gives CDR1 SGHDT, CDR2 YYEEEE. The CDR3 spells CASSRTDSQETQYF. DNA for the CDR3: TGTGCCAGCAGCCGCACGGACAGTCAAGAGACCCAGTACTTC.

In regard to this clonotype: This may be a read error, as it is one base from a much larger clone. The rearrangement joins TRBV20-1 to TRBJ2-7; D may match TRBD1 or TRBD2 (5 bases each). V was pared by 5 bases and J by 0 bases, with 11 bases between. This CDR3 is 13 amino acids long. Per the germline V gene, CDR1 is DFQATT and CDR2 is SNEGSKA (reference sequence). The CDR3 here is CSARGRDSYEQYF. CDR3 coding DNA: TGCAGTGCTCGGGGCAGGGACTCCTACGAGCAGTACTTC.

Details on this clonotype: Likely a read error: the CDR3 ends without its conserved phenylalanine or tryptophan. The chain carries TRBV5-1 and TRBJ2-7; D may correspond to TRBD1 or TRBD2 (5 bases each). The germline V and J ends were trimmed by 0 bases and 0 bases, with 19 bases remaining between them. This CDR3 comprises 18 residues. CDR1 and CDR2 (germline): SGHRS, YFSETQ. For the CDR3, the DNA is TGCGCCAGCAGCTTGGCTCCTCCTCGGGGCCCCTTCTCCTACGAGCAGTACCTC. Amino acid sequence: CASSLAPPRGPFSYEQYL.

The sample holds many counts of this clonotype. V gene TRBV24-1 combines with J gene TRBJ1-5, with D maybe TRBD1 (5 bases). CDR3 length: 18 amino acids. Trimming shortened V by 12 bases and J by 0 bases, and 26 bases separated the two germline ends. Germline CDR1 KGHDR, CDR2 SFDVKD. CDR3 sequence reads: CAPGVGGFRQGSNQPQHF. The CDR3 DNA is TGTGCCCCGGGTGTCGGGGGATTTCGCCAGGGTAGCAATCAGCCCCAGCATTTT.